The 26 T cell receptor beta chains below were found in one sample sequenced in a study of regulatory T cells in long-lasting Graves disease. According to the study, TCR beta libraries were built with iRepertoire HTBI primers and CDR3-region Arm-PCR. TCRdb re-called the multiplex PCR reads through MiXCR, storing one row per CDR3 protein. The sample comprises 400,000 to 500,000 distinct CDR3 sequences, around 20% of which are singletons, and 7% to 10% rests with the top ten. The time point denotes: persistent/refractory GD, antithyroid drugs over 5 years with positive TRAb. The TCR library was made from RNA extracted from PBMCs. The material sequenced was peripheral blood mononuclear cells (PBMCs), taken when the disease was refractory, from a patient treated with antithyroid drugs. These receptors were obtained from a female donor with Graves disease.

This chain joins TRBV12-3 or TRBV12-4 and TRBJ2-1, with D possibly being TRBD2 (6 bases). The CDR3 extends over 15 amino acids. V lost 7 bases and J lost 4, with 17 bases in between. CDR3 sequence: CASTTGSLGYNEQFF. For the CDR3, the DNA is TGTGCCAGCACCACCGGGAGTCTAGGGTACAATGAGCAGTTCTTC.

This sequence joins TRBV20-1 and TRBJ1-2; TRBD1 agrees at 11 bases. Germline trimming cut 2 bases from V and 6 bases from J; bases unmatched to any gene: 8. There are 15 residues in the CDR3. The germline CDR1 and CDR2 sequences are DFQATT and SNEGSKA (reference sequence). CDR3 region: CSARRPGTGGDGYTF. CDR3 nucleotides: TGCAGTGCTAGAAGACCCGGGACAGGGGGGGATGGCTACACCTTC.

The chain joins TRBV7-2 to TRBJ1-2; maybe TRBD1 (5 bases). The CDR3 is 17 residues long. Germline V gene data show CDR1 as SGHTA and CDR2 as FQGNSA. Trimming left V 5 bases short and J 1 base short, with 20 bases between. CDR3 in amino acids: CASSRDSMEGLNYGYTF. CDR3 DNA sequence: TGTGCCAGCAGCCGCGATTCCATGGAGGGGCTTAACTATGGCTACACCTTC.

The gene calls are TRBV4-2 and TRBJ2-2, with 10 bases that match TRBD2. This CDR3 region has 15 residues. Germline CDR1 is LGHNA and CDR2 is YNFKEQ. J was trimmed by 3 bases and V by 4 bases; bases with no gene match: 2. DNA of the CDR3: TGTGCCAGCAGCCCCGGGACTAGCGACACCGGGGAGCTGTTTTTT. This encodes CASSPGTSDTGELFF.

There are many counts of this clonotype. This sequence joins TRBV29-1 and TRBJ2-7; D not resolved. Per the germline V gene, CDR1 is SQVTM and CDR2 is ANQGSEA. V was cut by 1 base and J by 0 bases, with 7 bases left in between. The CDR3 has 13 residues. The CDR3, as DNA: TGCAGCGTTGAAGGCGTCGTCTCCTACGAGCAGTACTTC. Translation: CSVEGVVSYEQYF.

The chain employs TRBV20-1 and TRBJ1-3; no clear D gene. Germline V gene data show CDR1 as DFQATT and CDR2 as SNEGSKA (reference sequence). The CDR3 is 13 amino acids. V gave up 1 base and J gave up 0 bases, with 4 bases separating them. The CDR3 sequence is CSARVPSGNTIYF. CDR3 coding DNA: TGCAGTGCTAGAGTACCCTCTGGAAACACCATATATTTT.

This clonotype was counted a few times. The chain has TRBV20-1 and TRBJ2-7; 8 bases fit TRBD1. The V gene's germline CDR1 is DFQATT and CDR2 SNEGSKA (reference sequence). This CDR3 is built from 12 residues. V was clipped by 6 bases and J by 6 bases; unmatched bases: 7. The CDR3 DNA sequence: TGCAGTGCGCGCAGCAGGGGGCGCGAGCAGTACTTC. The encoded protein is CSARSRGREQYF.

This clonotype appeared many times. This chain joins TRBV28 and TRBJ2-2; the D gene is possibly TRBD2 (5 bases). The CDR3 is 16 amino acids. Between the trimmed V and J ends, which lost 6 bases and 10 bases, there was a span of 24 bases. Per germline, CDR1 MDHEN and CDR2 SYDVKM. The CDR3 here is CASSRAEWETGQELFF. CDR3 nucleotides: TGTGCCAGCAGCCGAGCGGAGTGGGAGACCGGGCAGGAGCTGTTTTTT.

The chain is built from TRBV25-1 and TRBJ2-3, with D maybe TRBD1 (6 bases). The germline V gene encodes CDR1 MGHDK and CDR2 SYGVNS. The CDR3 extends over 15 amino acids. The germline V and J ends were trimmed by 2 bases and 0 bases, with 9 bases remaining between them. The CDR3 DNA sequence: TGTGCCAGCAGTGAAGGGGGCCGGAGCACAGATACGCAGTATTTT. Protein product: CASSEGGRSTDTQYF.

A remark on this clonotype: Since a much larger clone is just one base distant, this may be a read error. CDR3 nucleotide sequence: TGTGCCGGCAGTTTAAGGTTAGCGGGAGTTTACGAGCAGTACTTC. It codes for CAGSLRLAGVYEQYF. The chain couples TRBV28 to TRBJ2-7; TRBD2 matches 9 bases. The CDR3 covers 15 residues. The germline gives CDR1 MDHEN, CDR2 SYDVKM.

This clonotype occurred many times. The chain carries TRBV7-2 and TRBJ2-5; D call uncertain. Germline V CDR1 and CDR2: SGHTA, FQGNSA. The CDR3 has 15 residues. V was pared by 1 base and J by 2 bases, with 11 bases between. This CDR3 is CASSLVPLLQETQYF. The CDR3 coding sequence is TGTGCCAGCAGCTTAGTACCACTTCTACAAGAGACCCAGTACTTC.

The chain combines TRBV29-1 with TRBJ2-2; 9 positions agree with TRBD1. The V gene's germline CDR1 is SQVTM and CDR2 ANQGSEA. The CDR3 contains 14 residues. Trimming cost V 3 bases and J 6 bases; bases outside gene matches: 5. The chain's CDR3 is CSVEGQGRAGELFF. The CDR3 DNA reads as TGCAGCGTTGAGGGACAGGGCCGGGCCGGGGAGCTGTTTTTT.

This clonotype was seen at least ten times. The CDR3 nucleotides are TGTGCCAGCAGCTCCGATCCAGGGACAGGGAATACTGAAGCTTTCTTT. Its protein product is CASSSDPGTGNTEAFF. This chain uses TRBV7-6 with TRBJ1-1; 9 nucleotides match TRBD1. Germline trimming cut 4 bases from V and 5 bases from J; bases unmatched to any gene: 11. The CDR3 consists of 16 residues. CDR1 is SGHVS, CDR2 FNYEAQ, per germline.

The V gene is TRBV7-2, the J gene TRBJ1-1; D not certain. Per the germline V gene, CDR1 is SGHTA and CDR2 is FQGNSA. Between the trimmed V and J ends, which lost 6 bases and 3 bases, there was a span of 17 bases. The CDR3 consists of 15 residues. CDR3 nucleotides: TGTGCCAGCAGAGTTACGCCGGGGTCCCACACTGAAGCTTTCTTT. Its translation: CASRVTPGSHTEAFF.

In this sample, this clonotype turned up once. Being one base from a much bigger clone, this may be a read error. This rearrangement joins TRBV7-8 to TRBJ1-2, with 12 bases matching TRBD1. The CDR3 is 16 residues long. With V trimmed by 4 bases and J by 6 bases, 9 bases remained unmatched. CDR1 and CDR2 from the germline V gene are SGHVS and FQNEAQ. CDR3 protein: CASSCNTGTGGDGYTF. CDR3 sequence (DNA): TGTGCCAGCAGCTGCAATACCGGGACAGGGGGCGATGGCTACACCTTC.

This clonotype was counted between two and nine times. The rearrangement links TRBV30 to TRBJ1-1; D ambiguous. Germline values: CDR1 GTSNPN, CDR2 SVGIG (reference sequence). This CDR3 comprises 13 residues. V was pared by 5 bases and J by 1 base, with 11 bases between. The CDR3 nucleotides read TGTGCCTGGGAGGCCCATCGGAACACTGAAGCTTTCTTT. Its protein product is CAWEAHRNTEAFF.

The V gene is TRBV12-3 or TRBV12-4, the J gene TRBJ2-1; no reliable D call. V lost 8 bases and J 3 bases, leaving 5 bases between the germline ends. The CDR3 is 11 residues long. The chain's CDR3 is CASGDYNEQFF. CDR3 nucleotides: TGTGCCAGCGGGGACTACAATGAGCAGTTCTTC.

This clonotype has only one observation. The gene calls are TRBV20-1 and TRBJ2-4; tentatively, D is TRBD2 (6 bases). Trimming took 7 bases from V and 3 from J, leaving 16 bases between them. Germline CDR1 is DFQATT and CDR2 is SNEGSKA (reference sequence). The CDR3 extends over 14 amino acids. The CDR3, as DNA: TGCAGTGTTTATCGGGGGAGAAACAAAAACATTCAGTACTTC. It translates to CSVYRGRNKNIQYF.

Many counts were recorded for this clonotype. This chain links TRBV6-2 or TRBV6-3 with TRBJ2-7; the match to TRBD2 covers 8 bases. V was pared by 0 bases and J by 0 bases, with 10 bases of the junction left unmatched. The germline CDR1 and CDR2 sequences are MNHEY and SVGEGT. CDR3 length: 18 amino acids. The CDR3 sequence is CASSYSRVAGRFSYEQYF. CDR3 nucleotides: TGTGCCAGCAGTTACTCGAGAGTAGCGGGACGCTTCTCCTACGAGCAGTACTTC.

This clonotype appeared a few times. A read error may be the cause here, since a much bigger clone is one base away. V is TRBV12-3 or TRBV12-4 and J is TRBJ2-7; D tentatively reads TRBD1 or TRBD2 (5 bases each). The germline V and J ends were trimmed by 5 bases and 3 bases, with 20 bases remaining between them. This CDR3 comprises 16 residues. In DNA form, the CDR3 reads TGTGCCAGCAGTCTCGGAAGGGACCGATATTACTACGAGCAGTACTTC. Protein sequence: CASSLGRDRYYYEQYF.

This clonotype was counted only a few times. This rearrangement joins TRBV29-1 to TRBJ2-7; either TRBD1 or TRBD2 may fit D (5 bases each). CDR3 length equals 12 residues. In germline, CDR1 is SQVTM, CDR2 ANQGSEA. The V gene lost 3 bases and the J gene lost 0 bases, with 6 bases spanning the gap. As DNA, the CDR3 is TGCAGCGTTGAGGGGGACTCCTACGAGCAGTACTTC. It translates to CSVEGDSYEQYF.

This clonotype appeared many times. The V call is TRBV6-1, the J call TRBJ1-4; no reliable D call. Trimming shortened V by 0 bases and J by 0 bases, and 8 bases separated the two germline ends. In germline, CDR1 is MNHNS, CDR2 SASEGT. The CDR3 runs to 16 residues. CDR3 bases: TGTGCCAGCAGTGAAGCAACAGAACCAACTAATGAAAAACTGTTTTTT. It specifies CASSEATEPTNEKLFF.

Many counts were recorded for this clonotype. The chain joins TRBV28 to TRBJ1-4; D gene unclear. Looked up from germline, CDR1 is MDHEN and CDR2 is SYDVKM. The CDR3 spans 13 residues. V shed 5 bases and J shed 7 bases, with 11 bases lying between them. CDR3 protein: CASSPPPGEKLFF. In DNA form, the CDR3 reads TGTGCCAGCAGTCCCCCTCCAGGTGAAAAACTGTTTTTT.

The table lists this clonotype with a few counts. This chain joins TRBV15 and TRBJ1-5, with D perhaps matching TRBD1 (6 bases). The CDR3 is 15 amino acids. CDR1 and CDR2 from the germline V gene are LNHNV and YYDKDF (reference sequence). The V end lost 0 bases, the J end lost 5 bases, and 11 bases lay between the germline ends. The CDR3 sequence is CATSRDPAGDQPQHF. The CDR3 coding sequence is TGTGCCACCAGCAGAGACCCGGCAGGGGATCAGCCCCAGCATTTT.

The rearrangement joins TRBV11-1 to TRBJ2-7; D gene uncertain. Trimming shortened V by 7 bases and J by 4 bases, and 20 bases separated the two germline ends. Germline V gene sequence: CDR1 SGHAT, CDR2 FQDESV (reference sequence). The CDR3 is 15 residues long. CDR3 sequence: CASTSRVGFPYEQYF. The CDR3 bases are TGTGCCAGCACGTCCCGCGTAGGGTTTCCATACGAGCAGTACTTC.

The CDR3 is CASSRQTGISYGYTF. The CDR3 DNA follows: TGTGCCAGCAGCCGCCAAACAGGGATTTCCTATGGCTACACCTTC. The V and J genes are TRBV28 and TRBJ1-2, with D possibly TRBD1 on 6 matching bases. CDR1 is MDHEN and CDR2 is SYDVKM in the germline V gene. V lost 6 bases to trimming and J lost 4 bases, with 18 bases between them. The CDR3 extends over 15 amino acids.